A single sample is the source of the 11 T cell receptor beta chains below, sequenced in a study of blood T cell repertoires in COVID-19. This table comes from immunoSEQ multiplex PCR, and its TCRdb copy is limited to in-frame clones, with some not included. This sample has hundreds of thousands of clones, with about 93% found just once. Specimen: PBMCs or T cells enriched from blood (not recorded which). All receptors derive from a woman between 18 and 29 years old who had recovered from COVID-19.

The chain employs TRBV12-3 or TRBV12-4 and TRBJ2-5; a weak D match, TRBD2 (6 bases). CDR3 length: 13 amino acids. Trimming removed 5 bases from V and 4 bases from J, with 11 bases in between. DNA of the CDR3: TGTGCCAGCAGTCCGGGGACTGGAGAGACCCAGTACTTC. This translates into CASSPGTGETQYF.

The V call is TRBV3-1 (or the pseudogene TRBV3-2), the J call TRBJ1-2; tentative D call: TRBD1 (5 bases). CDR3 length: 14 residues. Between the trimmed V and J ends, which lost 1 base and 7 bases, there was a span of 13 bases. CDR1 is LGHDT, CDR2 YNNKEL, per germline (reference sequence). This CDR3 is CASSQVTGVSGYTF. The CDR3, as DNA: TGTGCCAGCAGCCAAGTCACAGGAGTTTCTGGCTACACCTTC.

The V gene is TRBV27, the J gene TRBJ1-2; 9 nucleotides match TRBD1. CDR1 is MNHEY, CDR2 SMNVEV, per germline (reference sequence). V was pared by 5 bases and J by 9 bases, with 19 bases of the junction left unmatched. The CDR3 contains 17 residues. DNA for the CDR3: TGTGCCAGCAGTCCTTTAGGGACAGGGACTTTCAAGTCGAGCTACACCTTC. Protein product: CASSPLGTGTFKSSYTF.

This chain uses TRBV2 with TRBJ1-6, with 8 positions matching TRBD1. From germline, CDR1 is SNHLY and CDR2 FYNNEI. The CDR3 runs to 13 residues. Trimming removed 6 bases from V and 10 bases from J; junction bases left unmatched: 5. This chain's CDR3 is CASSRGRESPLHF. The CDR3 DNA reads TGTGCCAGCAGCAGGGGGCGCGAGTCACCCCTCCACTTT.

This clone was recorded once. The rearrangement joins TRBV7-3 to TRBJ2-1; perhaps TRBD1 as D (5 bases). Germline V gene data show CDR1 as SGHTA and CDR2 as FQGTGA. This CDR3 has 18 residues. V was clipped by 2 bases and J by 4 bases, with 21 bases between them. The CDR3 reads CASSLRQGLGNGYNEQFF. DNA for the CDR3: TGTGCCAGCAGCTTACGTCAGGGCCTTGGGAACGGGTACAATGAGCAGTTCTTC.

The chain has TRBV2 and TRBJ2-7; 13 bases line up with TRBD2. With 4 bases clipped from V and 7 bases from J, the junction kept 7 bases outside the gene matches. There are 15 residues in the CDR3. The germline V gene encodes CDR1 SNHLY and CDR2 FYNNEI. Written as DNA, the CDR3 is TGTGCCAGCAGTGCGCTGGGACTAGCGGGGCGAGAGCAGTACTTC. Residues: CASSALGLAGREQYF.

The CDR3 region is CASSIAAGANVLTF. The CDR3 DNA is TGTGCCAGCAGCATAGCGGCTGGGGCCAACGTCCTGACTTTC. The J gene is TRBJ2-6, the V gene TRBV3-1 (or the pseudogene TRBV3-2); possibly TRBD2 for D (6 bases). The CDR3 is 14 residues long. The V end lost 5 bases, the J end lost 2 bases, and 7 bases lay between the germline ends. Per germline, CDR1 LGHDT and CDR2 YNNKEL (reference sequence).

The CDR3 reads CASSVATGATKEYGYTF. Here the CDR3 DNA reads TGTGCCAGCAGTGTGGCGACAGGGGCCACGAAAGAATATGGCTACACCTTC. This chain uses TRBV25-1 with TRBJ1-2; 8 nucleotides match TRBD1. Per the germline V gene, CDR1 is MGHDK and CDR2 is SYGVNS. The CDR3 totals 17 residues. Losses at the gene ends were 4 bases for V and 5 bases for J; bases not matched to a gene: 15.

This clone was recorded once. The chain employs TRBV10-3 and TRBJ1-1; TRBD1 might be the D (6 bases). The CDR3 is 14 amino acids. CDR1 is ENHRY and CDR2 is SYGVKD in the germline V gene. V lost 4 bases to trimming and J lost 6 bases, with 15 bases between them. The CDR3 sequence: CAISGSDRPPEAFF. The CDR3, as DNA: TGTGCCATCAGTGGCTCCGACAGGCCCCCTGAAGCTTTCTTT.

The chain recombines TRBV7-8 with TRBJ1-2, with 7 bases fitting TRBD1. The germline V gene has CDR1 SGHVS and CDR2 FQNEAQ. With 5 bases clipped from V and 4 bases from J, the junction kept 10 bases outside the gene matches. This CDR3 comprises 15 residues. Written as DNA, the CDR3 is TGTGCCAGCAGCCCCCCCGAGGGGGCCCGCTATGGCTACACCTTC. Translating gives CASSPPEGARYGYTF.

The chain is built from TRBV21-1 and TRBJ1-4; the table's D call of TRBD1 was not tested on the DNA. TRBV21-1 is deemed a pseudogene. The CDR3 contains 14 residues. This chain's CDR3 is CASGQGAPNEKLFF. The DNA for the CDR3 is TGTGCCAGCGGGCAGGGGGCACCTAATGAAAAACTGTTTTTT.